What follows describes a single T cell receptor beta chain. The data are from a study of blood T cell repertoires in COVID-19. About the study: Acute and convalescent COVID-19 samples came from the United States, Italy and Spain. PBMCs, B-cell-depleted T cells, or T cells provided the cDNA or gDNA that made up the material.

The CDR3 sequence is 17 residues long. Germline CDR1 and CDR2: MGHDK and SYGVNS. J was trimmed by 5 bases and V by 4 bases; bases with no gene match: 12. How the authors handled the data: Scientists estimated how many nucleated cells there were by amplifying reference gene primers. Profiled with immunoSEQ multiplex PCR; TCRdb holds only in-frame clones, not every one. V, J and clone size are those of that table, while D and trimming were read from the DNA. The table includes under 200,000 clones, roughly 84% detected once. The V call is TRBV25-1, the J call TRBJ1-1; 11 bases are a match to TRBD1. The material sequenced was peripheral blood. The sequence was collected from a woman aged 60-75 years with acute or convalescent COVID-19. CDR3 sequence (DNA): TGTGCCAGCAGTGTGGGGCTAGGACAGGGGGCTGGAACTGAAGCTTTCTTT. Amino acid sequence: CASSVGLGQGAGTEAFF.